The source of this TCR beta chain is a study of CD8+ T cells in alopecia areata. Whole-study findings and limits: There was only one nonresponder, so it was unclear how baseline CD8+ expansion relates to response. Lesional scalp exceeded normal scalp in clonality, especially in alopecia totalis/universalis.

Per germline, CDR1 SQVTM and CDR2 ANQGSEA. V lost 6 bases and J 9 bases, leaving 18 bases between the germline ends. The CDR3 covers 13 residues. Sequencing used cDNA as its template, made by extracting RNA and reverse transcribing it. Profiling relied on immunoSEQ multiplex PCR, and the TCRdb table lists in-frame clones only, not all of them. The data contain around 190,000 clones, 50% to 60% of them singletons. Concerning this clone itself: Its specificity is unknown.

Specified treatment: oral pan-JAK inhibitor, 5-10 mg twice daily. The material was CD4+ T cells sorted from blood, obtained at week 4, from a patient treated with tofacitinib. The sequence was obtained from a human donor with alopecia areata. The chain carries TRBV29-1 and TRBJ2-4, with D unresolved. CDR3 in amino acids: CSVDPPGHVIQYF. The CDR3 DNA reads as TGCAGCGTGGATCCACCGGGCCATGTCATTCAGTACTTC. Using reference TRBV29-1 and TRBJ2-4 for the parts outside the CDR3, the full variable domain is SAVISQKPSRDICQRGTSLTIQCQVDSQVTMMFWYRQQPGQSLTLIATANQGSEATYESGFVIDKFPISRPNLTFSTLTVSNMSPEDSSIYLCSVDPPGHVIQYFGAGTRLSVL.